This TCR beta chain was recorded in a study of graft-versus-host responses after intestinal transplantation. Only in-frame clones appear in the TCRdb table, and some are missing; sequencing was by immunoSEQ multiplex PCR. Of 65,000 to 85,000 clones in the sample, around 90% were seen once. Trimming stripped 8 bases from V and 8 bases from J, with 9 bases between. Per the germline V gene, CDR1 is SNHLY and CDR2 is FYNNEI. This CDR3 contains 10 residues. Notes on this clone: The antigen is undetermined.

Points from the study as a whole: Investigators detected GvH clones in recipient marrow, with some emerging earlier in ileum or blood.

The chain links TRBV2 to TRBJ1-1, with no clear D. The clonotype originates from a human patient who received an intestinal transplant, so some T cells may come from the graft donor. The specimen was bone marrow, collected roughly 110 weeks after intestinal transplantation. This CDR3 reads CASGSQEAFF. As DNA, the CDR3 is TGTGCCAGCGGGAGTCAAGAAGCTTTCTTT.